A single sample gave rise to the 29 T cell receptor beta chains below, sequenced in a study of spatial heterogeneity in lung cancer. The time point was: sample taken at primary tumor resection. Unsorted samples of tumor, nontumor lung or frozen PBMC had their whole RNA sequenced. TCRdb analysed the 5' RACE reads with MiXCR anew, one entry per CDR3 protein. The sample has some 12,000 distinct CDR3 sequences, approximately 6.2% seen once. The sample was normal lung tissue next to the tumor, taken at surgery. Receptors were obtained from a male donor with early-stage non-small cell lung cancer.

This clonotype has ten or more counts. The chain couples TRBV2 to TRBJ1-2, with D possibly matching TRBD1 (5 bases). The CDR3 extends over 14 amino acids. CDR1 and CDR2 from the germline V gene are SNHLY and FYNNEI. V lost 7 bases, J lost 7 bases, and 19 bases lay in between. CDR3 DNA sequence: TGTGCCAGCATGGTAACGGAAGGGGCAGGTGGCTACACCTTC. This codes for CASMVTEGAGGYTF.

This clonotype was detected many times. The rearrangement links TRBV7-9 to TRBJ1-4; the D is unclear. CDR3 length equals 15 residues. Per germline, CDR1 SEHNR and CDR2 FQNEAQ (reference sequence). V was clipped by 4 bases and J by 2 bases, with 11 bases between them. In DNA, the CDR3 is TGTGCCAGCAGCTCGGTTGGCGGTACTAATGAAAAACTGTTTTTT. It codes for CASSSVGGTNEKLFF.

The table lists this clonotype with many counts. The genes are TRBV12-3 or TRBV12-4 and TRBJ2-7, with 8 bases fitting TRBD2. The CDR3 loop spans 13 amino acids. V dropped 8 bases and J dropped 5; count of bases not matched to a gene: 8. The CDR3: CASLLSGSHEQYF. The CDR3 DNA follows: TGTGCCAGCCTGCTGAGCGGGAGCCACGAGCAGTACTTC.

In its sample, this clonotype was seen many times. J is TRBJ1-1 and V is TRBV2, with a tentative D call TRBD1 (5 bases). The CDR3 covers 13 residues. The germline V and J ends were trimmed by 7 bases and 1 base, with 10 bases remaining between them. The germline gives CDR1 SNHLY, CDR2 FYNNEI. CDR3 bases: TGTGCCAGCATAAAGGGGCAGAACACTGAAGCTTTCTTT. Its protein product is CASIKGQNTEAFF.

This clonotype was recorded at least ten times. The chain combines TRBV30 with TRBJ1-5; a weak D match, TRBD1 (6 bases). The V gene lost 0 bases and the J gene lost 4 bases, with 7 bases spanning the gap. Germline V gene sequence: CDR1 GTSNPN, CDR2 SVGIG (reference sequence). This CDR3 is built from 13 residues. This chain's CDR3 is CAWSVGQNQPQHF. The CDR3 DNA reads as TGTGCCTGGAGTGTAGGACAGAATCAGCCCCAGCATTTT.

This clonotype was seen repeatedly, ten times or more. The chain employs TRBV5-1 and TRBJ1-6, with D possibly matching TRBD1 (6 bases). CDR1 and CDR2 (germline): SGHRS, YFSETQ. The V end lost 4 bases, the J end lost 7 bases, and 15 bases lay between the germline ends. The length of the CDR3 is 15 residues. CDR3 sequence: CASSAGGWENSPLHF. CDR3 nucleotide sequence: TGCGCCAGCAGCGCGGGGGGCTGGGAGAATTCACCCCTCCACTTT.

This clonotype was detected ten times or more. This chain uses TRBV18 with TRBJ1-5; possible D gene TRBD1, 6 bases. The V and J ends lost 3 bases and 6 bases respectively, with 12 bases between them. The CDR3 has 14 amino acids. In germline, CDR1 is KGHSH, CDR2 LQKENI. The CDR3 loop is CASSPDSGSQPQHF. CDR3 in DNA: TGTGCCAGCTCACCGGACAGCGGCTCTCAGCCCCAGCATTTT.

This clonotype showed up many times. This chain links TRBV7-9 with TRBJ2-4; 8 bases align to TRBD2. Trimming removed 5 bases from V and 1 base from J; junction bases left unmatched: 4. Per germline, CDR1 SEHNR and CDR2 FQNEAQ (reference sequence). The CDR3 spans 15 residues. CDR3 DNA: TGTGCCAGCAGCCCAGCGGGAGCGGCCAAAAACATTCAGTACTTC. As protein: CASSPAGAAKNIQYF.

The J gene is TRBJ1-2, the V gene TRBV10-3; perhaps TRBD1 as D (6 bases). Trimming cost V 4 bases and J 2 bases, with 8 bases left between them. The germline CDR1 and CDR2 sequences are ENHRY and SYGVKD. CDR3 length: 13 residues. The CDR3 nucleotides read TGTGCCATCAGTGGCGGACAGAACTATGGCTACACCTTC. Its translation is CAISGGQNYGYTF.

This clonotype has ten or more counts. The chain has TRBV12-3 or TRBV12-4 and TRBJ2-3; no reliable D call. Between the trimmed V and J ends, which lost 3 bases and 6 bases, there was a span of 10 bases. The CDR3 length is 13 residues. CDR3 in DNA: TGTGCCAGCAGTTTTGTTTCTCTGGATACGCAGTATTTT. Translated, it gives CASSFVSLDTQYF.

This clonotype was counted at least ten times. This sequence joins TRBV20-1 and TRBJ2-7, with D perhaps TRBD2 (7 bases). The CDR3 is made up of 14 amino acids. Germline lookup yields CDR1 DFQATT and CDR2 SNEGSKA (reference sequence). Trimming took off 6 bases at V and 4 bases at J, with 19 bases between the two ends. The CDR3 region has the DNA TGCAGTGCCCCAAGGGCGGGGGCGAGGTACGAGCAGTACTTC. Protein sequence: CSAPRAGARYEQYF.

This clonotype was observed many times. The chain has TRBV6-5 and TRBJ1-1; tentative D call: TRBD1 (6 bases). Germline CDR1 and CDR2: MNHEY and SVGAGI. Between the trimmed V and J ends, which lost 7 bases and 0 bases, there was a span of 12 bases. CDR3 length equals 14 residues. The CDR3 coding sequence is TGTGCCAGCAAGATTGGGACACTGAACACTGAAGCTTTCTTT. Protein product: CASKIGTLNTEAFF.

This chain joins TRBV5-1 and TRBJ2-7; 13 bases fit TRBD2. With V trimmed by 4 bases and J by 0 bases, 4 bases remained unmatched. This CDR3 has 16 amino acids. Germline lookup yields CDR1 SGHRS and CDR2 YFSETQ. The CDR3 DNA reads TGCGCCAGCAGCCCGGGACTAGCGGGGCCCTCCTACGAGCAGTACTTC. This translates into CASSPGLAGPSYEQYF.

This clonotype has ten or more counts. The chain recombines TRBV18 with TRBJ1-2; 7 bases are shared with TRBD1. The length of the CDR3 is 16 residues. Germline CDR1 is KGHSH and CDR2 is LQKENI. Trimming cost V 6 bases and J 4 bases; bases outside gene matches: 14. This CDR3 reads CASSRDRAIVGYGYTF. The CDR3 nucleotides are TGTGCCAGCTCCCGGGACAGAGCCATCGTGGGCTATGGCTACACCTTC. The variable domain in full, with the rest retrieved from reference TRBV18 and TRBJ1-2, is NAGVMQNPRHLVRRRGQEARLRCSPMKGHSHVYWYRQLPEEGLKFMVYLQKENIIDESGMPKERFSAEFPKEGPSILRIQQVVRGDSAAYFCASSRDRAIVGYGYTFGSGTRLTVV.

This clonotype was detected many times. V and J are TRBV2 and TRBJ1-5, with TRBD1 matching over 9 bases. CDR3 size: 15 residues. Looked up from germline, CDR1 is SNHLY and CDR2 is FYNNEI. V trimming: 5 bases; J trimming: 5 bases; junction bases outside the gene matches: 7. The CDR3 DNA reads TGTGCCAGCAGTAAAGGGACAGGGCACCATCAGCCCCAGCATTTT. Protein product: CASSKGTGHHQPQHF.

This clonotype was detected ten times or more. This CDR3 reads CASSSLAGGAETQYF. The CDR3 DNA reads as TGTGCCAGCAGTTCGCTAGCGGGAGGGGCTGAGACCCAGTACTTC. The rearrangement uses TRBV28 and TRBJ2-5; 12 bases match TRBD2. The J segment lost 5 bases and the V segment lost 4 bases, leaving 5 bases of the junction unmatched. Germline V CDR1 and CDR2: MDHEN, SYDVKM. This CDR3 has 15 residues.

This clonotype has at least ten counts. This chain links TRBV7-2 with TRBJ1-6, with a tentative D call TRBD1 (5 bases). Germline V gene data show CDR1 as SGHTA and CDR2 as FQGNSA. Between the trimmed V and J ends, which lost 2 bases and 6 bases, there was a span of 11 bases. The CDR3 consists of 15 residues. CDR3 protein: CASSLWGTTNSPLHF. DNA for the CDR3: TGTGCCAGCAGCTTATGGGGGACTACTAATTCACCCCTCCACTTT.

This clonotype was recorded many times. The genes are TRBV5-1 and TRBJ2-3; 7 bases agree with TRBD2. V shed 4 bases and J 2 bases; nucleotides not matched to a gene: 4. Germline V gives CDR1 SGHRS, CDR2 YFSETQ. The CDR3 is 14 residues long. CDR3 protein: CASSRGLTTDTQYF. The DNA for the CDR3 is TGCGCCAGCAGCAGGGGACTAACCACAGATACGCAGTATTTT.

The genes are TRBV7-2 and TRBJ2-6; D perhaps matches TRBD2 (5 bases). Trimming cost V 2 bases and J 1 base, with 18 bases left between them. This CDR3 contains 19 residues. Germline V lookup: CDR1 SGHTA, CDR2 FQGNSA. The CDR3 DNA follows: TGTGCCAGCAGCTTAAAGGTCGGGGAAATTCGTTCTGGGGCCAACGTCCTGACTTTC. It is translated as CASSLKVGEIRSGANVLTF.

This sequence joins TRBV29-1 and TRBJ2-1; no firm D call. The length of the CDR3 is 13 residues. Deletions cut 3 bases from V and 6 bases from J, with 12 bases between. CDR1 is SQVTM, CDR2 ANQGSEA, per germline. The CDR3 bases are TGCAGCGTTGACGCCCCCGGTCGCAATGAGCAGTTCTTC. It is translated as CSVDAPGRNEQFF.

This clonotype appeared a few times. The chain uses TRBV6-5 and TRBJ2-7; D is uncertain. V was shortened by 5 bases and J by 3 bases, with 17 bases between the two germline ends. Germline CDR1 is MNHEY and CDR2 is SVGAGI. The CDR3 is 15 residues long. The CDR3 reads CASSQSTVSGYEQYF. The CDR3 DNA follows: TGTGCCAGCAGTCAATCCACGGTCTCAGGCTACGAGCAGTACTTC.

This clonotype was observed at least ten times. The rearrangement links TRBV4-1 to TRBJ2-1, with TRBD2 identical over 11 bases. The trim removed 4 bases at V and 10 bases at J, leaving 9 bases unmatched. Germline CDR1 MGHRA, CDR2 YSYEKL. This CDR3 is built from 15 residues. The CDR3 protein is CASSPVLAGVWEQFF. The CDR3 region has the DNA TGCGCCAGCAGCCCTGTACTAGCGGGAGTTTGGGAGCAGTTCTTC.

This clonotype is labeled as medium-sized. This chain uses TRBV7-2 with TRBJ2-3; D may be TRBD1 (5 bases). V dropped 5 bases and J dropped 3 bases, with 15 bases sitting between them. Germline lookup yields CDR1 SGHTA and CDR2 FQGNSA. The CDR3 runs 15 residues. The DNA of the CDR3 is TGTGCCAGCAGCCCCGACAGCCTGGGGACAGATACGCAGTATTTT. The encoded protein is CASSPDSLGTDTQYF.

This clonotype was counted only a few times. The V and J genes are TRBV10-3 and TRBJ2-5; unclear D gene. The germline V gene has CDR1 ENHRY and CDR2 SYGVKD. Trimming shortened V by 0 bases and J by 0 bases, and 2 bases separated the two germline ends. The CDR3 is 13 amino acids. The CDR3 DNA follows: TGTGCCATCAGTGAGTCCAACCAAGAGACCCAGTACTTC. It translates to CAISESNQETQYF.

By frequency in the sample, this clonotype is medium-sized (0.01 to 0.1%). The rearrangement links TRBV10-3 to TRBJ2-5; TRBD2 agrees at 12 bases. The length of the CDR3 is 17 residues. The junction had 10 bases not matched to a gene; V was cut back by 3 bases and J by 5 bases. CDR1 is ENHRY and CDR2 is SYGVKD in the germline V gene. The CDR3: CAISEGPSGRAGETQYF. CDR3 DNA: TGTGCCATCAGTGAAGGGCCTAGCGGGAGGGCCGGGGAGACCCAGTACTTC.

This clonotype was seen at least ten times. V usage is TRBV12-3 or TRBV12-4 and J usage is TRBJ1-2, with 8 bases lining up with TRBD1. CDR3 length: 16 amino acids. V trimming: 1 base; J trimming: 3 bases; junction bases outside the gene matches: 7. The CDR3 DNA sequence: TGTGCCAGCAGTTTAGGTCAGGGGGCCCTCGACTATGGCTACACCTTC. Translated, it gives CASSLGQGALDYGYTF.

This clonotype has a count of ten or more. The rearrangement links TRBV5-4 to TRBJ2-1; unclear D gene. CDR1 is SGHNT and CDR2 is YYREEE in the germline V gene (reference sequence). The CDR3 runs 14 residues. The V end was cut by 6 bases, the J end by 0 bases, with 10 bases between. CDR3 residues: CASIGGSSYNEQFF. CDR3 in DNA: TGTGCCAGCATCGGTGGTAGCTCCTACAATGAGCAGTTCTTC.

This clonotype was seen ten or more times. This rearrangement joins TRBV27 to TRBJ1-5, with TRBD1 identical over 8 bases. The CDR3 covers 15 residues. The junction had 2 bases not matched to a gene; V was cut back by 0 bases and J by 4 bases. Germline CDR1 MNHEY, CDR2 SMNVEV (reference sequence). The CDR3 reads CASSLSQGANQPQHF. The CDR3 nucleotides read TGTGCCAGCAGTTTATCCCAGGGGGCTAATCAGCCCCAGCATTTT.

This clonotype was recorded at least ten times. The chain is built from TRBV12-3 or TRBV12-4 and TRBJ1-5; 7 positions agree with TRBD1. This CDR3 comprises 16 residues. V lost 5 bases to trimming and J lost 6 bases; unmatched junction nucleotides: 13. The CDR3 sequence: CASSPRQGGTPQPQHF. The CDR3 region has the DNA TGTGCCAGCAGTCCCAGACAGGGTGGTACTCCTCAGCCCCAGCATTTT.